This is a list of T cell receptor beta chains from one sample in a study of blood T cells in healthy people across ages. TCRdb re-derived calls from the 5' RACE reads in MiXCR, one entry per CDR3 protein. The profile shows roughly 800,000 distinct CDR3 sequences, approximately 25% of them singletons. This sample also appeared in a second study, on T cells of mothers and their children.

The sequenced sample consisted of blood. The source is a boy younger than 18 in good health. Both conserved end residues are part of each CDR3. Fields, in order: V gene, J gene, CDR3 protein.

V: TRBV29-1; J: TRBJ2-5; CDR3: CSVTRGETQYF
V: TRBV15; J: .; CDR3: CATSRDLKGETQYF
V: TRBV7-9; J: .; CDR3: CASSPPGNYGQYF
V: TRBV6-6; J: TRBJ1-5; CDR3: CASSYSAGGGYF
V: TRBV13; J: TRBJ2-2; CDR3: CASSLRGSGELFF
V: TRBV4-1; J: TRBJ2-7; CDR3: CASSPIKGLADYEQYF
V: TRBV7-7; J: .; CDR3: CASSLNRDRGRVFGYEQYF
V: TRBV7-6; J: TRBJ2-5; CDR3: CASSSVPGLAEETQYF
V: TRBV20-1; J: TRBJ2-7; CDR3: CSAARTDNYEQYF
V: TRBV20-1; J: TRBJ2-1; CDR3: CSARDLDGNEQFF
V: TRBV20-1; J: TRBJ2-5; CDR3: CSARATGGVQETQYF
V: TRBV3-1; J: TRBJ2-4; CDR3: CASSQTDRDYLQYF
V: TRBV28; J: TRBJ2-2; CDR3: CASRLLHGELFF
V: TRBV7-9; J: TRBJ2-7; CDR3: CASSMGFNEQYF
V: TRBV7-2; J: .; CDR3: CASTYYTTNEQFF
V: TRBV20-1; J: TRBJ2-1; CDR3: CSATGPSYNEQFF